The sequence of this TCR beta chain was determined in a study of T cell responses to AZD1222 COVID-19 vaccine. Profiled with immunoSEQ multiplex PCR; TCRdb holds only in-frame clones, not every one. The sample has 95,000 to 150,000 clones; around 92% are singletons. Study-level results: CD4 TCRs covered the whole spike, strongest at regions 160-218 and 743-854. Donor demographics were predominantly white British with a female majority; clonal diversity may be underestimated. Unmutated variant regions reportedly attract nearly half of all spike-specific TCRs.

CDR1 is SGHRS and CDR2 is YFSETQ in the germline V gene. The CDR3 totals 15 residues. With 4 bases removed from V and 3 bases from J, the gap between germline ends came to 16 bases. As to this clone: Its antigen remains unknown.

The receptor was isolated from an adult in good health. The rearrangement joins TRBV5-1 to TRBJ1-2, with a tentative D call TRBD1 (6 bases). Here the sequenced sample was peripheral blood, taken on day 0 of AZD1222 vaccination. CDR3 DNA sequence: TGCGCCAGCAGCCCTAGCCGGGACATATACTATGGCTACACCTTC. Translated, it gives CASSPSRDIYYGYTF.